This T cell receptor beta chain was documented in a study of identical twins. Trimming removed 1 base at V and 1 base at J, with 11 bases between. There are 16 residues in the CDR3. TCRdb processed the 5' RACE reads anew with MiXCR; each CDR3 protein has one entry. The sample has some 460,000 distinct CDR3 sequences, 14% seen once; the top ten hold 0.52%. This clonotype was observed at least ten times. The same sample was also studied in work on yellow fever vaccine responses in identical twins. That work adds: Vaccine T cell responses of twins reportedly seemed partly convergent and partly personalized.

The chain couples TRBV12-3 or TRBV12-4 to TRBJ1-5; weak D call: TRBD1 (6 bases). Material: CD4+ T cells sorted from blood. The sequence was obtained from a woman younger than 35 in good health. The CDR3 region is CASSLGRGLSNQPQHF. In nucleotides, the CDR3 is TGTGCCAGCAGTTTAGGTCGGGGGCTAAGCAATCAGCCCCAGCATTTT.